In its sample, the clone carrying this T cell receptor (beta chain) was seen once. The sample is drawn from a study of blood T cell repertoires in COVID-19. Germline V gene data show CDR1 as SGDLS and CDR2 as YYNGEE. Trimming took off 0 bases at V and 3 bases at J, with 13 bases between the two ends. The CDR3 spans 15 residues. The repertoire was sequenced with immunoSEQ multiplex PCR; TCRdb's copy has only in-frame clones and lacks some. This sample has about 170,000 clones; about nine tenths occur once, and the top ten carry roughly 24%. The V gene is TRBV9, the J gene TRBJ2-7, with TRBD2 as a possible D gene (6 bases). The sequenced material came from peripheral blood. This TCR was recovered from a man in his fifties or sixties with acute or convalescent COVID-19. DNA for the CDR3: TGTGCCAGCAGCGTAGGTTCTAGCGCCTACTACGAGCAGTACTTC. Encoded protein: CASSVGSSAYYEQYF.